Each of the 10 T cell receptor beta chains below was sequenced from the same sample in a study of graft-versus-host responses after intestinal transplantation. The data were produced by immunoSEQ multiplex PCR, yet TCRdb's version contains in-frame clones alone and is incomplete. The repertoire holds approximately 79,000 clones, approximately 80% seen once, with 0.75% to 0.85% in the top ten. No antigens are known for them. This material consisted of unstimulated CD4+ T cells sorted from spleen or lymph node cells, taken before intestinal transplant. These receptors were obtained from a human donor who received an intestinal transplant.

Written as DNA, the CDR3 is TGTGCCAGCAGCTTGATCGGTGAGCAGTTCTTC. It yields the protein CASSLIGEQFF. The V call is TRBV7-9, the J call TRBJ2-1; D remains ambiguous. This CDR3 has 11 residues. The V gene's germline CDR1 is SEHNR and CDR2 FQNEAQ (reference sequence). Trimming took 3 bases from V and 9 from J, leaving 6 bases between them. The full variable domain, rest sourced from reference TRBV7-9 and TRBJ2-1, is DTGVSQNPRHKITKRGQNVTFRCDPISEHNRLYWYRQTLGQGPEFLTYFQNEAQLEKSRLLSDRFSAERPKGSFSTLEIQRTEQGDSAMYLCASSLIGEQFFGPGTRLTVL.

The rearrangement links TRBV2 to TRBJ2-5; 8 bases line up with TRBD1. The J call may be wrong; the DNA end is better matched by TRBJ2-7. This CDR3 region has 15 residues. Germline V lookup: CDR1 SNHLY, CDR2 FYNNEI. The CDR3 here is CASSEPGQALYEQYF. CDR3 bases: TGTGCCAGCAGTGAGCCGGGACAGGCGCTGTACGAGCAGTACTTC.

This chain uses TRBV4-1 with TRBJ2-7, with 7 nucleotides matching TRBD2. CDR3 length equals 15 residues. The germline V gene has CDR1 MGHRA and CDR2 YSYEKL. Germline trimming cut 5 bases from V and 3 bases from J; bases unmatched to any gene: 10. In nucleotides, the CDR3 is TGCGCCAGCAGCAAAGGGAGGGCCGATGGCTACGAGCAGTACTTC. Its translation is CASSKGRADGYEQYF.

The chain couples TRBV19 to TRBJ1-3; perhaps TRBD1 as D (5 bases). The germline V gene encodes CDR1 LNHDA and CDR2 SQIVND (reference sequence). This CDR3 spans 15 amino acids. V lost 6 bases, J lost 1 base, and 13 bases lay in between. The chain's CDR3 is CASRTSGSSGNTIYF. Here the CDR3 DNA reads TGTGCCAGTAGAACTTCAGGGTCTTCTGGAAACACCATATATTTT.

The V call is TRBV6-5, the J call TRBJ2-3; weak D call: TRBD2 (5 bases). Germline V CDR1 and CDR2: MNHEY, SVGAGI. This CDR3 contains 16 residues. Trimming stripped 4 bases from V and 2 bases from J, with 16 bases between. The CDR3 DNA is TGTGCCAGCAGTTTGGGCTTAGCGCGTCCCACAGATACGCAGTATTTT. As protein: CASSLGLARPTDTQYF.

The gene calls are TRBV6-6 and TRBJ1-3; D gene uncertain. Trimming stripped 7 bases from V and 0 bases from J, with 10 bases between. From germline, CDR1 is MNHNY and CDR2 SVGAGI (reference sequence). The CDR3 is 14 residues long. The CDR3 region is CASNAGSSGNTIYF. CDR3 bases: TGTGCCAGCAATGCAGGCTCCTCTGGAAACACCATATATTTT.

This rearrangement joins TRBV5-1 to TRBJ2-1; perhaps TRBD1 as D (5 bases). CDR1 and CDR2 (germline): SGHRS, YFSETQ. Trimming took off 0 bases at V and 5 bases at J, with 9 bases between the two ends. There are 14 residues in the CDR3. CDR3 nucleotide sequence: TGCGCCAGCAGCTTGGGCAGGGCCCACAATGAGCAGTTCTTC. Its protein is CASSLGRAHNEQFF.

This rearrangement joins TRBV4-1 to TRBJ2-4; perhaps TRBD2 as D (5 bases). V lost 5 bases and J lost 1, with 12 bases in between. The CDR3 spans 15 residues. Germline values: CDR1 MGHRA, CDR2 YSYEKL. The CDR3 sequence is CASSFPGGAKNIQYF. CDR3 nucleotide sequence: TGCGCCAGCAGCTTTCCTGGCGGGGCCAAAAACATTCAGTACTTC.

CDR3 DNA: TGTGCCAGCAGGCCGACAGGGCGCAATGGCTACACCTTC. Its protein product is CASRPTGRNGYTF. The chain carries TRBV28 and TRBJ1-2; 7 nucleotides agree with TRBD1. This CDR3 spans 13 amino acids. V trimming: 6 bases; J trimming: 6 bases; junction bases outside the gene matches: 7. CDR1 is MDHEN and CDR2 is SYDVKM in the germline V gene.

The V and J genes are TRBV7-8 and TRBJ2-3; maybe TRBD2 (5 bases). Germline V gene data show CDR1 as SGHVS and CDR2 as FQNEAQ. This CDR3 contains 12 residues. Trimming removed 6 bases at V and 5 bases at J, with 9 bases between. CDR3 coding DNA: TGTGCCAGCAGATTCAGCGGAGATACGCAGTATTTT. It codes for CASRFSGDTQYF.